The next 28 T cell receptor beta chains were all read from a single sample in a study of CD8 T cells in ankylosing spondylitis. Via MiXCR, TCRdb re-called the 5' RACE reads, giving one row per CDR3 protein. The sample carries 150,000 to 200,000 distinct CDR3 sequences, 10% to 15% recorded once. The specimen sequenced was blood, either unsorted or a sorted T cell fraction (not recorded which). All receptors derive from a female donor with ankylosing spondylitis or in good health (not recorded which).

This clonotype occurred many times. The V gene is TRBV3-1, the J gene TRBJ1-4; D not certain. V dropped 3 bases and J dropped 0 bases, with 5 bases sitting between them. There are 14 residues in the CDR3. The germline V gene has CDR1 LGHDT and CDR2 YNNKEL (reference sequence). The CDR3, as DNA: TGTGCCAGCAGCCATCGACCAACTAATGAAAAACTGTTTTTT. Translated, it gives CASSHRPTNEKLFF.

In its sample, this clonotype was seen a few times. The chain couples TRBV20-1 to TRBJ1-5; 11 nucleotides match TRBD1. Germline V CDR1 and CDR2: DFQATT, SNEGSKA (reference sequence). Losses at the gene ends were 8 bases for V and 9 bases for J; bases not matched to a gene: 6. The CDR3 has 12 residues. The CDR3 sequence: CSLGTGGRPQHF. The CDR3 region has the DNA TGCAGTCTTGGGACAGGGGGAAGGCCCCAGCATTTT.

This clonotype rates as medium-sized. The rearrangement joins TRBV2 to TRBJ1-5; a weak D match, TRBD1 (6 bases). The CDR3 consists of 15 residues. CDR1 and CDR2 from the germline V gene are SNHLY and FYNNEI. V lost 6 bases and J 7 bases, leaving 19 bases between the germline ends. CDR3 residues: CASSPEATGTQPQHF. The CDR3 DNA reads as TGTGCCAGCAGCCCGGAGGCGACAGGAACGCAGCCCCAGCATTTT.

Many counts were recorded for this clonotype. This chain joins TRBV5-4 and TRBJ1-4, with D hard to call. CDR1 is SGHNT and CDR2 is YYREEE in the germline V gene (reference sequence). The CDR3 covers 14 residues. The V end lost 5 bases, the J end lost 3 bases, and 11 bases lay between the germline ends. CDR3: CASSLTTANEKLFF. The CDR3 coding sequence is TGTGCCAGCAGTCTGACAACAGCTAATGAAAAACTGTTTTTT. Full variable domain (rest looked up from reference TRBV5-4 and TRBJ1-4): ETGVTQSPTHLIKTRGQQVTLRCSSQSGHNTVSWYQQALGQGPQFIFQYYREEENGRGNFPPRFSGLQFPNYSSELNVNALELDDSALYLCASSLTTANEKLFFGSGTQLSVL.

This clonotype appeared many times. The rearrangement links TRBV5-1 to TRBJ2-2; 10 nucleotides align to TRBD2. The CDR3 length is 17 residues. Trimming removed 5 bases from V and 6 bases from J; junction bases left unmatched: 13. Germline V gives CDR1 SGHRS, CDR2 YFSETQ. CDR3 nucleotide sequence: TGCGCCAGCAGTCCGCCTAGCGGGAGTGTCGATGCCGGGGAGCTGTTTTTT. Protein: CASSPPSGSVDAGELFF.

The genes are TRBV15 and TRBJ2-7; D gene ambiguous. The CDR3 totals 13 residues. Germline V CDR1 and CDR2: LNHNV, YYDKDF (reference sequence). Trimming stripped 0 bases from V and 6 bases from J, with 9 bases between. CDR3 amino acids: CATSRDGTIEQYF. The CDR3 DNA follows: TGTGCCACCAGCAGAGATGGAACCATCGAGCAGTACTTC.

The chain recombines TRBV7-9 with TRBJ2-2; D is undetermined. CDR1 is SEHNR and CDR2 is FQNEAQ in the germline V gene (reference sequence). V gave up 5 bases and J gave up 2 bases, with 12 bases separating them. The CDR3 loop spans 15 amino acids. This CDR3 reads CASSHTFGNTGELFF. The DNA of the CDR3 is TGTGCCAGCAGCCACACCTTTGGCAACACCGGGGAGCTGTTTTTT.

This clonotype occurred once. The rearrangement joins TRBV18 to TRBJ1-2; no reliable D call. V dropped 1 base and J dropped 10 bases, with 13 bases sitting between them. Germline assignment: CDR1 KGHSH and CDR2 LQKENI. CDR3 length: 13 amino acids. CDR3 nucleotides: TGTGCCAGCTCACCACAGGAGGACCAGGCCTACACCTTC. It yields the protein CASSPQEDQAYTF.

This clonotype was observed many times. V and J are TRBV29-1 and TRBJ2-2, with 7 bases lining up with TRBD1. V dropped 3 bases and J dropped 1; count of bases not matched to a gene: 11. This CDR3 is built from 17 residues. CDR1 is SQVTM and CDR2 is ANQGSEA in the germline V gene. The CDR3 nucleotides are TGCAGCGTTGAGGGGCTACCGGGACAGTTGAACACCGGGGAGCTGTTTTTT. It codes for CSVEGLPGQLNTGELFF.

This clonotype appeared a few times. The chain recombines TRBV3-1 with TRBJ1-6; a weak D match, TRBD1 (6 bases). V lost 5 bases and J lost 9, with 14 bases in between. Germline V gene sequence: CDR1 LGHDT, CDR2 YNNKEL (reference sequence). The CDR3 runs 14 residues. DNA of the CDR3: TGTGCCAGCAGCACTCAAGGGGGGGGTTCACCCCTCCACTTT. This encodes CASSTQGGGSPLHF. The variable domain in full, completed from reference TRBV3-1 and TRBJ1-6, reads DTAVSQTPKYLVTQMGNDKSIKCEQNLGHDTMYWYKQDSKKFLKIMFSYNNKELIINETVPNRFSPKSPDKAHLNLHINSLELGDSAVYFCASSTQGGGSPLHFGNGTRLTVT.

The table lists this clonotype with many counts. This CDR3 reads CAIKPGGLEQYF. The CDR3, as DNA: TGTGCCATCAAACCAGGGGGCCTCGAGCAGTACTTC. The rearrangement links TRBV10-3 to TRBJ2-7; 8 bases match TRBD1. CDR3 length: 12 amino acids. CDR1 and CDR2 (germline): ENHRY, SYGVKD. V was clipped by 7 bases and J by 6 bases; unmatched bases: 5.

This clonotype has a handful of counts. This rearrangement joins TRBV12-3 or TRBV12-4 to TRBJ2-2; 10 bases match TRBD1. V lost 2 bases to trimming and J lost 1 base; unmatched junction nucleotides: 7. CDR3 length: 18 amino acids. CDR3 region: CASSLFPGQGRNTGELFF. The CDR3 DNA reads TGTGCCAGCAGTTTATTTCCGGGACAGGGGAGGAACACCGGGGAGCTGTTTTTT.

The rearrangement uses TRBV20-1 and TRBJ2-7; TRBD2 might be the D (6 bases). The germline V gene has CDR1 DFQATT and CDR2 SNEGSKA (reference sequence). The CDR3 spans 15 residues. V lost 0 bases, J lost 1 base, and 13 bases lay in between. CDR3 amino acids: CSARDLPTSSYEQYF. The CDR3, as DNA: TGCAGTGCTAGAGATCTCCCGACTAGTTCCTACGAGCAGTACTTC.

This clonotype was recorded at least ten times. The rearrangement uses TRBV3-1 and TRBJ1-2; D remains ambiguous. CDR3 length equals 13 residues. Germline V CDR1 and CDR2: LGHDT, YNNKEL (reference sequence). Deletions cut 2 bases from V and 6 bases from J, with 10 bases between. The DNA for the CDR3 is TGTGCCAGCAGCCAAATCTCAGACGATGGCTACACCTTC. Translated, it gives CASSQISDDGYTF.

The rearrangement uses TRBV10-3 and TRBJ1-1; D remains ambiguous. Trimming took off 0 bases at V and 2 bases at J, with 10 bases between the two ends. Germline V CDR1 and CDR2: ENHRY, SYGVKD. The CDR3 contains 15 residues. CDR3 nucleotide sequence: TGTGCCATCAGTGAGTCGAGGGTAGCCAACACTGAAGCTTTCTTT. It specifies CAISESRVANTEAFF.

The sample holds many counts of this clonotype. The rearrangement joins TRBV11-3 to TRBJ1-3; 7 nucleotides align to TRBD1. V dropped 5 bases and J dropped 0; count of bases not matched to a gene: 7. The CDR3 length is 16 residues. Germline CDR1 SGHNT, CDR2 YENEEA. DNA for the CDR3: TGTGCCAGCAGCAGACTACAGGGGAGCTCTGGAAACACCATATATTTT. Protein sequence: CASSRLQGSSGNTIYF.

This clonotype was seen repeatedly, ten times or more. The DNA of the CDR3 is TGTGCCAGCAGTCCATCAAGGACAGCGGGCTATGGCTACACCTTC. It encodes CASSPSRTAGYGYTF. The chain combines TRBV6-2 or TRBV6-3 with TRBJ1-2; tentative D call: TRBD1 (6 bases). The CDR3 length is 15 residues. Germline CDR1 is MNHEY and CDR2 is SVGEGT. V was cut by 5 bases and J by 4 bases, with 17 bases left in between.

Remarks on this clonotype: This may stem from a read error, because a much larger clone lies one nucleotide away. In DNA form, the CDR3 reads TGTGCCAGCAGAGGACTAAACGATCAGCCCCAGCATTTT. It is translated as CASRGLNDQPQHF. The chain recombines TRBV7-7 with TRBJ1-5; D is uncertain. This CDR3 has 13 residues. Trimming took off 6 bases at V and 5 bases at J, with 11 bases between the two ends. The germline gives CDR1 SSHAT, CDR2 FNYEAQ (reference sequence).

This clonotype was detected ten times or more. V and J are TRBV7-2 and TRBJ1-4; D is possibly TRBD1 (6 bases). V dropped 6 bases and J dropped 1 base, with 9 bases sitting between them. Germline V gene lookup returns CDR1 SGHTA and CDR2 FQGNSA. There are 14 residues in the CDR3. CDR3 residues: CASRLQGTNEKLFF. In nucleotides, the CDR3 is TGTGCCAGCAGGCTACAGGGAACTAATGAAAAACTGTTTTTT.

The J gene is TRBJ2-2, the V gene TRBV6-1, with D perhaps matching TRBD1 or TRBD2 (6 bases each). This CDR3 region has 19 residues. Trimming took 8 bases from V and 0 from J, leaving 25 bases between them. CDR1 MNHNS and CDR2 SASEGT come from the germline V gene. The CDR3 DNA follows: TGTGCCAGCCGCCGTCCGGGGTTCGGGGGCTATGCGAACACCGGGGAGCTGTTTTTT. It translates to CASRRPGFGGYANTGELFF.

The chain uses TRBV29-1 and TRBJ1-2; D might be TRBD1 (6 bases). The CDR3 runs to 14 residues. With 6 bases removed from V and 2 bases from J, the gap between germline ends came to 16 bases. Per the germline V gene, CDR1 is SQVTM and CDR2 is ANQGSEA. The CDR3 loop reads CSVTSGTKNYGYTF. The CDR3 coding sequence is TGCAGCGTGACTTCCGGGACAAAAAACTATGGCTACACCTTC.

V gene TRBV28 combines with J gene TRBJ2-7, with D tentatively TRBD1 (6 bases). This CDR3 region has 13 residues. From germline, CDR1 is MDHEN and CDR2 SYDVKM. V was trimmed by 5 bases and J by 6 bases, leaving 14 bases between them. The CDR3 is CASSLTGISEQYF. The CDR3, as DNA: TGTGCCAGCAGTCTAACAGGGATAAGCGAGCAGTACTTC.

This clonotype was seen more than once but under ten times. The chain recombines TRBV12-3 or TRBV12-4 with TRBJ2-7; 9 positions agree with TRBD1. V trimming: 2 bases; J trimming: 4 bases; junction bases outside the gene matches: 6. The CDR3 sequence is 15 residues long. The DNA for the CDR3 is TGTGCCAGCAGTTTACCGGGACAGGGATATTACGAGCAGTACTTC. Amino acids: CASSLPGQGYYEQYF.

The rearrangement uses TRBV20-1 and TRBJ2-5; 9 nucleotides match TRBD2. The germline gives CDR1 DFQATT, CDR2 SNEGSKA (reference sequence). The CDR3 extends over 13 amino acids. The V and J ends lost 5 bases and 2 bases, in that order; junction bases with no gene match: 3. This CDR3 reads CSAFLAGQETQYF. The CDR3 nucleotides are TGCAGTGCTTTCCTAGCGGGACAAGAGACCCAGTACTTC.

The chain uses TRBV6-5 and TRBJ2-7; 10 bases align to TRBD2. The length of the CDR3 is 14 residues. Per germline, CDR1 MNHEY and CDR2 SVGAGI. V trimming: 2 bases; J trimming: 5 bases; junction bases outside the gene matches: 3. The CDR3 loop is CASSYRLAGDEQYF. The CDR3 coding sequence is TGTGCCAGCAGTTACCGGCTAGCGGGAGACGAGCAGTACTTC.

This clonotype was observed at least ten times. The rearrangement joins TRBV5-1 to TRBJ2-2; TRBD1 aligns across 10 bases. The germline gives CDR1 SGHRS, CDR2 YFSETQ. The CDR3 has 17 amino acids. Unmatched junction bases numbered 6, after V lost 0 bases and J lost 4 bases. CDR3: CASSLGQGAWSTGELFF. The DNA of the CDR3 is TGCGCCAGCAGCTTGGGACAGGGGGCGTGGAGCACCGGGGAGCTGTTTTTT.

The table lists this clonotype with a few counts. The rearrangement joins TRBV4-3 to TRBJ2-6, with D possibly being TRBD2 (6 bases). The CDR3 totals 18 residues. Germline-derived CDR1 and CDR2 are LGHNA and YSLEER. V lost 1 base and J lost 2, with 15 bases in between. The CDR3 loop is CASSQAPDGGTGANVLTF. CDR3 nucleotide sequence: TGCGCCAGCAGCCAAGCTCCGGACGGGGGAACTGGGGCCAACGTCCTGACTTTC.

This clonotype showed up just a few times. The J gene is TRBJ2-5, the V gene TRBV3-1; D remains ambiguous. V was cut by 11 bases and J by 4 bases, with 26 bases left in between. This CDR3 has 16 residues. Germline CDR1 is LGHDT and CDR2 is YNNKEL (reference sequence). As DNA, the CDR3 is TGTGCCTCCACCCAAGATCCCCCAGACCCCTCAGAGACCCAGTACTTC. This codes for CASTQDPPDPSETQYF.